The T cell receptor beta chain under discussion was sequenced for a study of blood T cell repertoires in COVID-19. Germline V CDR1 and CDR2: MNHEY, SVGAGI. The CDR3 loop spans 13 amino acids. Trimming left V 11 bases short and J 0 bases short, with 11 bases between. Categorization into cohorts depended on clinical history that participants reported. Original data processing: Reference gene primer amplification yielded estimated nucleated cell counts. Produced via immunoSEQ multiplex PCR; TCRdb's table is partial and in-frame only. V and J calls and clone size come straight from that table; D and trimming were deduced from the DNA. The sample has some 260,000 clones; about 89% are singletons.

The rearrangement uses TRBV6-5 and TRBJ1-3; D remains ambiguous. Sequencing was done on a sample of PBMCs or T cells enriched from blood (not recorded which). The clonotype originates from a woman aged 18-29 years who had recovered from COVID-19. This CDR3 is CASTRVSGNTIYF. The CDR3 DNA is TGTGCCTCGACCCGGGTCTCTGGAAACACCATATATTTT.